These 7 T cell receptor beta chains came from one sample sequenced in a study of response to subunit inactivated influenza vaccine. TCRdb called the RT-PCR reads again in MiXCR, with one record for every CDR3 protein. Of 530,000 or so distinct CDR3 sequences in the sample, 12% were seen once. The input for sequencing was PBMCs from blood, taken on the day of vaccination. The source of these receptors is a man aged 45-60 years who received an inactivated influenza vaccine.

The chain couples TRBV28 to TRBJ1-1, with a weak D call TRBD1 (5 bases). CDR3 length: 18 amino acids. Germline CDR1 reads MDHEN; CDR2 reads SYDVKM. V was shortened by 4 bases and J by 0 bases, with 21 bases between the two germline ends. The CDR3 sequence: CASSSHRGRATLNTEAFF. The CDR3 coding sequence is TGTGCCAGCAGTTCTCATAGGGGTCGTGCTACTTTGAACACTGAAGCTTTCTTT.

This clonotype was counted a few times. The V call is TRBV24-1, the J call TRBJ2-3; possible D gene TRBD1, 5 bases. CDR3 length: 15 amino acids. CDR1 is KGHDR and CDR2 is SFDVKD in the germline V gene. Deletions cut 2 bases from V and 3 bases from J, with 11 bases between. The CDR3 DNA reads as TGTGCCACCAGTGATTCAACGGACACTACAGATACGCAGTATTTT. It specifies CATSDSTDTTDTQYF.

This clonotype appeared many times. The rearrangement links TRBV4-3 to TRBJ2-1, with D uncertain. The CDR3 is 17 amino acids. The ends were cut back, 4 bases at V and 2 bases at J, with 18 bases in the middle. Looked up from germline, CDR1 is LGHNA and CDR2 is YSLEER. The CDR3 region is CASSLDPPGAAYNEQFF. CDR3 DNA: TGCGCCAGCAGCCTTGACCCCCCTGGCGCGGCCTACAATGAGCAGTTCTTC.

The chain recombines TRBV6-1 with TRBJ1-3; no clear D. Germline lookup yields CDR1 MNHNS and CDR2 SASEGT. V lost 2 bases and J 1 base, leaving 6 bases between the germline ends. The CDR3 has 14 residues. The CDR3 bases are TGTGCCAGCAGTGAATTATCGTCTGGAAACACCATATATTTT. As protein: CASSELSSGNTIYF.

The genes are TRBV9 and TRBJ2-3; D is unclear. There are 14 residues in the CDR3. V lost 4 bases and J lost 6, with 15 bases in between. Germline CDR1 is SGDLS and CDR2 is YYNGEE. CDR3 in amino acids: CASSQDLSWDTQYF. For the CDR3, the DNA is TGTGCCAGCAGCCAGGATTTAAGCTGGGATACGCAGTATTTT.

V is TRBV2 and J is TRBJ1-1; D possibly corresponds to TRBD1 (5 bases). The germline V and J ends were trimmed by 6 bases and 2 bases, with 10 bases remaining between them. The length of the CDR3 is 13 residues. In germline, CDR1 is SNHLY, CDR2 FYNNEI. The chain's CDR3 is CASRVDRNTEAFF. The CDR3 bases are TGTGCCAGCAGAGTTGACAGAAACACTGAAGCTTTCTTT. Combining the CDR3 with reference TRBV2 and TRBJ1-1 gives the whole variable domain EPEVTQTPSHQVTQMGQEVILRCVPISNHLYFYWYRQILGQKVEFLVSFYNNEISEKSEIFDDQFSVERPDGSNFTLKIRSTKLEDSAMYFCASRVDRNTEAFFGQGTRLTVV.

This clonotype has at least ten counts. The rearrangement uses TRBV12-3 or TRBV12-4 and TRBJ2-7; tentative D call: TRBD2 (6 bases). The CDR3 totals 15 residues. With 5 bases removed from V and 6 bases from J, the gap between germline ends came to 20 bases. The CDR3 spells CASSPPLVAGPEQYF. Here the CDR3 DNA reads TGTGCCAGCAGTCCCCCGCTGGTTGCGGGACCCGAGCAGTACTTC.